The 7 T cell receptor beta chains listed next were all sequenced from one sample in a study of blood T cell repertoires in COVID-19. Repertoires were generated with immunoSEQ multiplex PCR, while TCRdb's copy carries only in-frame clones and drops some. The top ten clones hold roughly 4.6% of a sample with approximately 240,000 clones, 82% of them seen once. What was sequenced was peripheral blood. The receptors here all came from a woman older than 75 with active or convalescent COVID-19.

The chain carries TRBV6-5 and TRBJ1-2; 7 bases align to TRBD1. The junction had 8 bases not matched to a gene; V was cut back by 0 bases and J by 10 bases. Germline V gene lookup returns CDR1 MNHEY and CDR2 SVGAGI. The CDR3 has 14 amino acids. The CDR3 nucleotides are TGTGCCAGCAGTTACTCGCCACAGGGGACTGACTACACCTTC. It codes for CASSYSPQGTDYTF.

The chain uses TRBV20-1 and TRBJ1-3; D might be TRBD1 (6 bases). From germline, CDR1 is DFQATT and CDR2 SNEGSKA (reference sequence). The length of the CDR3 is 16 residues. V was pared by 3 bases and J by 2 bases, with 17 bases between. This chain's CDR3 is CSASYPNRATGNTIYF. CDR3 bases: TGCAGTGCTAGTTACCCGAACAGGGCCACTGGAAACACCATATATTTT.

The chain recombines TRBV7-9 with TRBJ2-3; TRBD2 agrees at 9 bases. This CDR3 has 16 amino acids. Germline V gene sequence: CDR1 SEHNR, CDR2 FQNEAQ (reference sequence). The junction had 14 bases not matched to a gene; V was cut back by 4 bases and J by 9 bases. This CDR3 reads CASSSTLRGRARTQYF. In DNA form, the CDR3 reads TGTGCCAGCAGCTCCACGTTACGCGGGAGGGCGAGGACGCAGTATTTT. The full variable domain, in which reference TRBV7-9 and TRBJ2-3 provide the parts outside the CDR3, is DTGVSQNPRHKITKRGQNVTFRCDPISEHNRLYWYRQTLGQGPEFLTYFQNEAQLEKSRLLSDRFSAERPKGSFSTLEIQRTEQGDSAMYLCASSSTLRGRARTQYFGPGTRLTVL.

V gene TRBV27 combines with J gene TRBJ2-3, with 7 bases lining up with TRBD1. The CDR3 covers 14 residues. Trimming cost V 5 bases and J 4 bases; bases outside gene matches: 6. Per germline, CDR1 MNHEY and CDR2 SMNVEV (reference sequence). The CDR3 nucleotides are TGTGCCAGCAGTACCAGACAGGGCTCAGATACGCAGTATTTT. It specifies CASSTRQGSDTQYF.

The V and J genes are TRBV19 and TRBJ2-2, with 7 nucleotides matching TRBD1. V dropped 3 bases and J dropped 7; count of bases not matched to a gene: 5. In germline, CDR1 is LNHDA, CDR2 SQIVND (reference sequence). This CDR3 contains 14 residues. The CDR3 loop is CASSINRGGGELFF. CDR3 sequence (DNA): TGTGCCAGTAGTATCAACAGGGGCGGCGGGGAGCTGTTTTTT.

With respect to this clone: At the DNA level, this CDR3 is encoded by other sequences in the same sample as well. The chain employs TRBV5-1 and TRBJ1-1, with a tentative D call TRBD1 (6 bases). V lost 4 bases, J lost 1 base, and 11 bases lay in between. The CDR3 totals 14 residues. Germline assignment: CDR1 SGHRS and CDR2 YFSETQ. In DNA form, the CDR3 reads TGCGCCAGCAGCGTACAGGGTGGGAACACTGAAGCTTTCTTT. Encoded protein: CASSVQGGNTEAFF.

The chain couples TRBV7-8 to TRBJ1-3, with 10 bases that match TRBD1. Trimming at V came to 0 bases and at J to 0 bases, leaving 2 bases not matched to a gene. The CDR3 is 17 amino acids. Germline CDR1 and CDR2: SGHVS and FQNEAQ. The chain's CDR3 is CASSLAWTGGSGNTIYF. The DNA of the CDR3 is TGTGCCAGCAGCTTAGCGTGGACAGGGGGCTCTGGAAACACCATATATTTT.